Below, one T cell receptor (beta chain) is given with its context. Here immunoSEQ multiplex PCR was the method, and the copy in TCRdb shows in-frame clones only, minus some. This table has some 100,000 clones, almost 85% appearing once. CDR1 and CDR2 (germline): LNHDA, SQIVND (reference sequence). V shed 3 bases and J shed 5 bases, with 10 bases lying between them. The CDR3 extends over 14 amino acids. This sample was taken from a study of blood T cell repertoires in COVID-19. The genes are TRBV19 and TRBJ2-2, with D unclear. Material: peripheral blood. This clonotype was obtained from a man aged 45-65 years with active or convalescent COVID-19. CDR3 sequence reads: CASSMYVVTGELFF. CDR3 nucleotides: TGTGCCAGTAGTATGTATGTAGTTACCGGGGAGCTGTTTTTT.